These T cell receptor beta chains were read from a single sample in a study of monozygotic twins with inflammatory bowel disease. TCRdb re-called the 5' RACE reads and gives one entry per CDR3 protein, without DNA. This sample's table reports around 100,000 distinct CDR3 sequences. The sample comprised blood. The receptors derive from a human donor with ulcerative colitis or Crohn's disease, or a healthy co-twin of an affected twin (not recorded which). Each CDR3 is given with its conserved first and last residue.

v_gene: TRBV5-4
j_gene: TRBJ2-3
CDR3aa: CASSRDRGFTDTQYF

v_gene: TRBV7-2
j_gene: TRBJ2-5
CDR3aa: CASSAQGLSYRETQYF

v_gene: TRBV7-2
j_gene: TRBJ1-2
CDR3aa: CASSSGRVYGYTF

v_gene: TRBV5-5
j_gene: TRBJ2-3
CDR3aa: CASSYLTSGGVSTDTQYF

v_gene: TRBV11-3
j_gene: TRBJ2-1
CDR3aa: CASSLRMGSGAISYNEQFF

v_gene: TRBV30
j_gene: TRBJ2-1
CDR3aa: CAWRRGGPRLYNEQFF

v_gene: TRBV20-1
j_gene: TRBJ2-7
CDR3aa: CSAGLSGPAYEQYF

v_gene: TRBV15
j_gene: TRBJ2-7
CDR3aa: CATSRPTKHEQYF

v_gene: TRBV7-2
j_gene: TRBJ2-4
CDR3aa: CASSLDGGLAKNIQYF

v_gene: TRBV24-1
j_gene: TRBJ2-5
CDR3aa: CATSDLPGLEETQYF

v_gene: TRBV20-1
j_gene: TRBJ1-5
CDR3aa: CSADTGFSNQPQHF

v_gene: TRBV29-1
j_gene: TRBJ2-7
CDR3aa: CSVGPSSYEQYF

v_gene: TRBV4-3
j_gene: TRBJ2-7
CDR3aa: CASSQVGGLPYEQYF

v_gene: TRBV28
j_gene: TRBJ2-5
CDR3aa: CASRGGTSEYQETQYF

v_gene: TRBV2
j_gene: TRBJ2-1
CDR3aa: CASSDRGRGSYNEQFF

v_gene: TRBV15
j_gene: TRBJ2-7
CDR3aa: CATSRVGTGIREQYF

v_gene: TRBV20-1
j_gene: TRBJ2-3
CDR3aa: CSARDGLPPDTQYF

v_gene: TRBV28
j_gene: TRBJ2-3
CDR3aa: CASSFAPTDTQYF

v_gene: TRBV30
j_gene: TRBJ2-1
CDR3aa: CAWKGDRGLDEQFF

v_gene: TRBV5-1
j_gene: TRBJ1-1
CDR3aa: CASRPEVVSGDTEAFF

v_gene: TRBV4-3
j_gene: TRBJ2-2
CDR3aa: CASSQGQVSNTGELFF

v_gene: TRBV7-9
j_gene: TRBJ2-3
CDR3aa: CASTIGGGTDTQYF

v_gene: TRBV7-9
j_gene: TRBJ2-7
CDR3aa: CASSQSLEWYEQYF

v_gene: TRBV11-2
j_gene: TRBJ2-2
CDR3aa: CASNRDSNTGELFF

v_gene: TRBV24-1
j_gene: TRBJ2-1
CDR3aa: CATSVPSGGTYNEQFF

v_gene: TRBV20-1
j_gene: TRBJ2-4
CDR3aa: CSAREGTNIQYF

v_gene: TRBV28
j_gene: TRBJ1-1
CDR3aa: CASRRKDSEAFF

v_gene: TRBV28
j_gene: TRBJ2-1
CDR3aa: CASTPLGNGGSYNEQFF

v_gene: TRBV4-2
j_gene: TRBJ2-7
CDR3aa: CASSQDRELAGHSYEQYF

v_gene: TRBV6-2/TRBV6-3
j_gene: TRBJ2-3
CDR3aa: CASSPYRTSSDTQYF

v_gene: TRBV19
j_gene: TRBJ2-1
CDR3aa: CASSKVAQDRQFF

v_gene: TRBV10-3
j_gene: TRBJ2-7
CDR3aa: CAISESASVSYEQYF

v_gene: TRBV6-5
j_gene: TRBJ1-2
CDR3aa: CASSKNTGGASGYTF

v_gene: TRBV7-6
j_gene: TRBJ2-7
CDR3aa: CASSVTSGGYEQYF

v_gene: TRBV27
j_gene: TRBJ2-7
CDR3aa: CASSPTGWESSYEQYF

v_gene: TRBV24-1
j_gene: TRBJ2-5
CDR3aa: CATSDLQKGEETQYF

v_gene: TRBV12-3/TRBV12-4
j_gene: TRBJ2-7
CDR3aa: CASKTGTSGSMPLEQYF

v_gene: TRBV20-1
j_gene: TRBJ2-3
CDR3aa: CSADERRGDTQYF

v_gene: TRBV7-3
j_gene: TRBJ2-5
CDR3aa: CASSLSGGGNQETQYF

v_gene: TRBV6-2/TRBV6-3
j_gene: TRBJ2-5
CDR3aa: CASSYVRETQYF

v_gene: TRBV3-1
j_gene: TRBJ1-4
CDR3aa: CASSPQGRSHEKLFF

v_gene: TRBV20-1
j_gene: TRBJ2-5
CDR3aa: CSATLAGVQGTQYF

v_gene: TRBV5-1
j_gene: TRBJ2-2
CDR3aa: CASSLGEPGELFF

v_gene: TRBV7-2
j_gene: TRBJ2-2
CDR3aa: CASSLGGAGGTGELFF

v_gene: TRBV7-2
j_gene: TRBJ2-7
CDR3aa: CASSSSSSYEQYF

v_gene: TRBV11-3
j_gene: TRBJ2-5
CDR3aa: CASSLTVQETQYF